This TCR beta chain was observed in a study of T-cell reconstitution after alpha-beta-depleted transplantation in children. This sample's TCRbeta library carried unique molecular identifier barcodes. Each CDR3 protein is one row after TCRdb ran MiXCR on the PCR reads. Of 450,000 to 600,000 distinct CDR3 sequences in the sample, 15% to 20% were seen once. The V end was cut by 6 bases, the J end by 2 bases, with 19 bases between. The CDR3 loop spans 16 amino acids. CDR1 and CDR2 (germline): MNHNS, SASEGT. This specimen was PBMCs from the stem cell graft donor, taken from the stem cell graft. The source is a human donor who donated a stem cell graft to a child with acute lymphoblastic leukemia. The chain employs TRBV6-1 and TRBJ2-5, with D perhaps matching TRBD1 or TRBD2 (5 bases each). The CDR3 bases are TGTGCCAGCAGCCCCAAAGGGACCGCCGGGCAAGAGACCCAGTACTTC. Translation gives CASSPKGTAGQETQYF.